A single sample is the source of the 3 T cell receptor beta chains below, sequenced in a study of T cells in Graves' hyperthyroidism and ophthalmopathy. Amplification yielded TCR beta CDR3 regions, with RNA transcripts as the source. Initially, a first-round RT-PCR of the TCR CDR3 employed the HTBI primer set. TCRdb fed the multiplex PCR reads into MiXCR, producing one record per CDR3 protein. Of 530,000 or so distinct CDR3 sequences in the sample, about 43% were seen once. The sequencing sample was made of peripheral blood or thyroid tissue (not recorded which). Every receptor here comes from a woman aged 18-29 years with Graves' hyperthyroidism.

This clonotype was seen many times. This chain connects TRBV4-1 to TRBJ1-1; D unclear. CDR1 MGHRA and CDR2 YSYEKL come from the germline V gene. The CDR3 runs to 14 residues. Trimming removed 2 bases at V and 1 base at J, with 8 bases between. The CDR3 sequence: CASSQLTWNTEAFF. The CDR3 DNA follows: TGCGCCAGCAGCCAACTCACATGGAACACTGAAGCTTTCTTT.

This clonotype turned up a few times. The chain combines TRBV3-1 with TRBJ2-5, with TRBD2 matching over 10 bases. The CDR3 loop spans 18 amino acids. After removal of 1 base from V and 1 base from J, the junction contained 9 bases not matched to a gene. Germline loops: CDR1 LGHDT, CDR2 YNNKEL (reference sequence). CDR3 nucleotide sequence: TGTGCCAGCAGCCAAGGGCGGCTAGCGGGAGTCATCCAAGAGACCCAGTACTTC. Encoded protein: CASSQGRLAGVIQETQYF.

The chain recombines TRBV27 with TRBJ1-1; D gene unclear. Trimming cost V 2 bases and J 0 bases, with 7 bases left between them. The CDR3 covers 14 residues. From germline, CDR1 is MNHEY and CDR2 SMNVEV (reference sequence). The CDR3 loop is CASSLGVMNTEAFF. The DNA of the CDR3 is TGTGCCAGCAGTTTAGGAGTCATGAACACTGAAGCTTTCTTT.